The TCR beta chain under discussion was sequenced for a study of blood T cell repertoires in COVID-19. The authors' processing: The authors estimated nucleated cell counts from reference gene primer amplification. The table came from immunoSEQ multiplex PCR; TCRdb's copy has only in-frame clones and leaves some out. V and J calls and clone size are copied from that table; D and trimming were computed from the DNA. The sample has 150,000 to 200,000 clones; approximately 85% are singletons. The V and J ends lost 7 bases and 6 bases respectively, with 9 bases between them. Germline V gene data show CDR1 as LNHDA and CDR2 as SQIVND (reference sequence). The CDR3 is made up of 11 amino acids.

Sequencing was carried out using peripheral blood. The TCR comes from a man aged 55-75 years with active or convalescent COVID-19. V usage is TRBV19 and J usage is TRBJ1-2; unclear D gene. The DNA for the CDR3 is TGTGCCAGTACCCCCGAGGATGGCTACACCTTC. Its translation is CASTPEDGYTF.